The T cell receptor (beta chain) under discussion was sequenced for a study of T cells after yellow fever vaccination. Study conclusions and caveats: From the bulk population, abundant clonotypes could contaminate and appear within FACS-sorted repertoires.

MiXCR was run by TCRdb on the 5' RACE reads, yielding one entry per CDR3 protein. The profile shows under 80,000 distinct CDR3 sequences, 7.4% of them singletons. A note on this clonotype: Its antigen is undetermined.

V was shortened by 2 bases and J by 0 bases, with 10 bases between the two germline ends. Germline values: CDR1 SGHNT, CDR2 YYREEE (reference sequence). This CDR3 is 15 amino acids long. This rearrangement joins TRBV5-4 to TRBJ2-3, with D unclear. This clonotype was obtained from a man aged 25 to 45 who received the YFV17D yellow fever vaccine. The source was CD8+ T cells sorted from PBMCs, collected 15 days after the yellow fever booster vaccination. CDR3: CASSFDLSSTDTQYF. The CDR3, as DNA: TGTGCCAGCAGCTTCGACCTCTCTAGCACAGATACGCAGTATTTT.